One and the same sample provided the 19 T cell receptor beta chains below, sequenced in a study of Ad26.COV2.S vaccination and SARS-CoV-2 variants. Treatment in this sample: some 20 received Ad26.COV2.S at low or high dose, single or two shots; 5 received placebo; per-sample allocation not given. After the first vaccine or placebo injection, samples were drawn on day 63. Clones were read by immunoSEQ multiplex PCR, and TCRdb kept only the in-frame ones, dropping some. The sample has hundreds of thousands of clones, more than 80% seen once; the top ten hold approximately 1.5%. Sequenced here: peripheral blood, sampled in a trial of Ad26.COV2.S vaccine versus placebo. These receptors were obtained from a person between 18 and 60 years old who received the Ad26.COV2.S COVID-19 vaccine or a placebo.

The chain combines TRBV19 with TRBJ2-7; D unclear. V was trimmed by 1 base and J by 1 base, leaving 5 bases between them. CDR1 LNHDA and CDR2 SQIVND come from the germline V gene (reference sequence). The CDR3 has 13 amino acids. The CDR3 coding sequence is TGTGCCAGTAGTATAGCGACTTCCTACGAGCAGTACTTC. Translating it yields CASSIATSYEQYF.

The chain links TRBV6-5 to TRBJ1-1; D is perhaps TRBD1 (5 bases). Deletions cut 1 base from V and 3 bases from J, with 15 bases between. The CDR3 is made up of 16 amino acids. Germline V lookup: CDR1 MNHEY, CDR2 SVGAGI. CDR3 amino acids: CASSYLRQNVYTEAFF. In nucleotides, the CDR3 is TGTGCCAGCAGTTACTTAAGACAGAACGTTTACACTGAAGCTTTCTTT.

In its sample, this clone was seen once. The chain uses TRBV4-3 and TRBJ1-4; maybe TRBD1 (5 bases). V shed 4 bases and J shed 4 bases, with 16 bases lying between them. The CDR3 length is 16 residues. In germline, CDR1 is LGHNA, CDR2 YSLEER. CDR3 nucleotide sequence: TGCGCCAGCAGCCCAAACCGAGGGACTCTTAATGAAAAACTGTTTTTT. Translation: CASSPNRGTLNEKLFF.

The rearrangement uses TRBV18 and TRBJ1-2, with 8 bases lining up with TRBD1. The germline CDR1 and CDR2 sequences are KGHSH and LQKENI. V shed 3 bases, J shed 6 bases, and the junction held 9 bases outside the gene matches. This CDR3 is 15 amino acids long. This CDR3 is CASSPRSGTGDGYTF. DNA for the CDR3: TGTGCCAGCTCACCGAGATCCGGGACAGGAGATGGCTACACCTTC.

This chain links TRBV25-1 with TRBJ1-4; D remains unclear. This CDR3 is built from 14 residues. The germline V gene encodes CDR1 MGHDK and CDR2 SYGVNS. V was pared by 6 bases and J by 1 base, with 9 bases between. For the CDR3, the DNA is TGTGCCAGCAGGGTCAGTGGAACTAATGAAAAACTGTTTTTT. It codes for CASRVSGTNEKLFF.

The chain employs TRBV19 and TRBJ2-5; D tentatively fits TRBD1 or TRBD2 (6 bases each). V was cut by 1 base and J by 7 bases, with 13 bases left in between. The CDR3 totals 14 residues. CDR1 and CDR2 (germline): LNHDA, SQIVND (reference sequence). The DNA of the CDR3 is TGTGCCAGTAGTATAGCGGGGGCCCAGGGGACCCAGTACTTC. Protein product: CASSIAGAQGTQYF.

The CDR3 region has the DNA TGTGCCAGCAGTAACAGGGAGTATACGCAGTATTTT. The encoded protein is CASSNREYTQYF. This chain uses TRBV2 with TRBJ2-3, with a possible D match to TRBD1 (6 bases). Trimming removed 5 bases from V and 7 bases from J, with 10 bases in between. The CDR3 is 12 residues long. Germline-derived CDR1 and CDR2 are SNHLY and FYNNEI.

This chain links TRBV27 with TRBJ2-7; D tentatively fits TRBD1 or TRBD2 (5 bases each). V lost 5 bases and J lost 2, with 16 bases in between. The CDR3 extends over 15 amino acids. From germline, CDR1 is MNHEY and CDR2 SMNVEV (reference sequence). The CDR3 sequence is CASSPHSGTTYEQYF. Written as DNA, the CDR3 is TGTGCCAGCAGTCCCCACTCCGGGACCACCTACGAGCAGTACTTC.

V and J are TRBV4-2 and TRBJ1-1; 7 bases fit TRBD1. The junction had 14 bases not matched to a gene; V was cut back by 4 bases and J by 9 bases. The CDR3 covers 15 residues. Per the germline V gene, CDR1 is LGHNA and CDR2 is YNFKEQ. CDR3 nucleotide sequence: TGTGCCAGCAGCCTGGAACCCTTACGACAGGGAAAAGCTTTCTTT. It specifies CASSLEPLRQGKAFF.

The chain's CDR3 is CAISESTSGSDNSPLHF. The CDR3 nucleotides are TGTGCCATCAGTGAGTCGACCTCGGGGAGTGATAATTCACCCCTCCACTTT. The V call is TRBV10-3, the J call TRBJ1-6; D is ambiguous. In germline, CDR1 is ENHRY, CDR2 SYGVKD. This CDR3 has 17 residues. The V and J ends lost 0 bases and 5 bases respectively, with 14 bases between them.

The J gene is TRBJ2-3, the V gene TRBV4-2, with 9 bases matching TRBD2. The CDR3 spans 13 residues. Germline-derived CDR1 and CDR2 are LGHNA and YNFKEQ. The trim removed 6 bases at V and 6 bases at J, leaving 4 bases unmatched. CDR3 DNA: TGTGCCAGCAGTAGGACTAGCGCGGATACGCAGTATTTT. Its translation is CASSRTSADTQYF.

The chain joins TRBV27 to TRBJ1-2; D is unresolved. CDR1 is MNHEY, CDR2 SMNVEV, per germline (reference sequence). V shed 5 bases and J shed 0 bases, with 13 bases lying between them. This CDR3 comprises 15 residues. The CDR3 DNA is TGTGCCAGCAGTCGGAGCGGGTCTGCTAACTATGGCTACACCTTC. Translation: CASSRSGSANYGYTF.

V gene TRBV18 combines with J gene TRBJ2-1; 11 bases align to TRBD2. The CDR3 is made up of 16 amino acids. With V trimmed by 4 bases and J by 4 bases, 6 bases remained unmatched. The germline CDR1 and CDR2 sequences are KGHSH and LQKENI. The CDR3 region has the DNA TGTGCCAGCTCACGGGCCGGGACTAGCGGTTACAATGAGCAGTTCTTC. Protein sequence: CASSRAGTSGYNEQFF. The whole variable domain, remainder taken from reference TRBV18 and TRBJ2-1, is NAGVMQNPRHLVRRRGQEARLRCSPMKGHSHVYWYRQLPEEGLKFMVYLQKENIIDESGMPKERFSAEFPKEGPSILRIQQVVRGDSAAYFCASSRAGTSGYNEQFFGPGTRLTVL.

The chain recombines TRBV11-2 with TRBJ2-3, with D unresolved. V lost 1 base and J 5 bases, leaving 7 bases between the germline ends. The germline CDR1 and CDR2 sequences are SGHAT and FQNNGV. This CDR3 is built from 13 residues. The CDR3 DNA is TGTGCCAGCAGCTTAGGATCCTTAGATACGCAGTATTTT. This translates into CASSLGSLDTQYF.

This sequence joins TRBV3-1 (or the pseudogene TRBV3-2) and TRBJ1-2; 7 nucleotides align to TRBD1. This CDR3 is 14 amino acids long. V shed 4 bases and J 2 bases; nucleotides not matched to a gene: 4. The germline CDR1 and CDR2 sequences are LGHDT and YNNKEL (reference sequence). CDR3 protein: CASSPQGQNYGYTF. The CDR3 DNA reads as TGTGCCAGCAGCCCCCAGGGACAGAACTATGGCTACACCTTC.

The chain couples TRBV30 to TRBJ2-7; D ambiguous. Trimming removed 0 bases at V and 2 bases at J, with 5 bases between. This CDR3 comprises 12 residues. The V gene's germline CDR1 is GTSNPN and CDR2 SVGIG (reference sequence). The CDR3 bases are TGTGCCTGGAGTGTACAGACCTACGAGCAGTACTTC. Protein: CAWSVQTYEQYF.

The CDR3, as DNA: TGTGCCAGCAGCTTGAGGGTAGAGACCCAGTACTTC. Translation: CASSLRVETQYF. The chain employs TRBV5-8 and TRBJ2-5; the D is unclear. The V end was cut by 1 base, the J end by 4 bases, with 5 bases between. The CDR3 contains 12 residues. Per the germline V gene, CDR1 is SGHTS and CDR2 is YDEGEE.

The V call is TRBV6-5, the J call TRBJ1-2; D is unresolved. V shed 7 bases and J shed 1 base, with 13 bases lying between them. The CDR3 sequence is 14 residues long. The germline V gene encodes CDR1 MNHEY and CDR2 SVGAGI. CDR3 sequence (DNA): TGTGCCAGCAACCCGAGACAACTTAACTATGGCTACACCTTC. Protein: CASNPRQLNYGYTF.

The CDR3 loop reads CASSMLGLRGSGREVEQFF. In DNA, the CDR3 is TGTGCCAGTAGTATGTTGGGCCTTAGGGGTAGCGGGAGGGAGGTTGAGCAGTTCTTC. This rearrangement joins TRBV19 to TRBJ2-1; 11 bases are shared with TRBD2. J was trimmed by 9 bases and V by 3 bases; bases with no gene match: 19. CDR1 and CDR2 from the germline V gene are LNHDA and SQIVND (reference sequence). This CDR3 contains 19 residues.